The text below deals with one T cell receptor (beta chain). Its antigen is currently unknown. V lost 5 bases to trimming and J lost 0 bases, with 10 bases between them. The length of the CDR3 is 14 residues. The V gene's germline CDR1 is SEHNR and CDR2 FQNEAQ (reference sequence). The data stem from a study of cytomegalovirus exposure and HLA in healthy donors. Study in general: As released early, the data held about 85 million unique TCRs from HLA-typed donors.

General study points: Diagnosis of cytomegalovirus status made by the classifier reportedly showed high specificity and sensitivity. Listed as cytomegalovirus-associated were 150 or so TCR beta chains. The productive fraction for most TCR beta V segments was about 90% or about 30% in an earlier analysis.

13 Jbeta primers and 60 Vbeta primers were used for the PCR. The protocol was immunoSEQ multiplex PCR, while the TCRdb copy is restricted to in-frame clones and leaves out a portion. The top ten hold 1.2% of the sample, which has about 140,000 clones, around 80% seen once. The TCR originated in a female donor in good health and CMV-seronegative. The sequenced sample was PBMCs. J is TRBJ1-2 and V is TRBV7-9; the D is unclear. The CDR3 spells CASSRGEANYGYTF. Here the CDR3 DNA reads TGTGCCAGCAGCCGGGGTGAGGCTAACTATGGCTACACCTTC.